This is a list of T cell receptor beta chains from one sample in a study of T cells expressing NK-cell markers. One entry per CDR3 protein, without DNA, is what TCRdb gives after re-calling the 5' RACE reads. This listing includes 350,000 to 450,000 distinct CDR3 sequences. Input material: blood T cells: a sorted CD56 or NKG2C T cell subset, CD4+ or CD8+ T cells, or bulk PBMC T cells (not recorded which). The receptors were sampled from a man aged 18 to 69 in good health. The CDR3 runs from the conserved cysteine through the conserved F or W.

v_call,j_call,cdr3_aa
TRBV6-1,TRBJ1-2,CASRIGQGGYGYTF
TRBV20-1,TRBJ2-1,CSARDFASGGSEQFF
TRBV7-2,TRBJ2-7,CASSLVVLGKQTYEQYF
TRBV28,TRBJ2-3,CATWGTVLSDTQYF
TRBV27,TRBJ1-1,CASKRTGGFEAFF
TRBV29-1,TRBJ2-1,CSARRAGWQFF
TRBV4-1,TRBJ2-7,CASSRSGTAFYEQYF
TRBV29-1,TRBJ2-5,CSVEAGLGTPLGVRGETQYF
TRBV7-2,TRBJ2-7,CASSLEEGASYEQYF
TRBV5-6,TRBJ1-6,CASSLLAGRTPNNSPLHF
TRBV11-2,TRBJ1-1,CASSPGGGTPRMNTEAFF
TRBV18,TRBJ2-1,CASSLVRELGFYNEQFF
TRBV29-1,TRBJ1-6,CSVMDSYNSPLHF
TRBV2,TRBJ2-7,CASSDTGFYEQYF
TRBV11-1,TRBJ2-7,CASSLVGISSYEQYF
TRBV18,TRBJ2-4,CASSQGQGAAKNIQYF
TRBV7-8,TRBJ2-3,CASSPSSLAGGRDTQYF
TRBV27,TRBJ2-7,CASSPGRRLSYEQYF
TRBV6-5,TRBJ1-5,CASSLRSAEYQPQHF
TRBV6-5,TRBJ2-7,CAARGRSYEQYF
TRBV20-1,TRBJ2-2,CSVSGRAGNGELFF
TRBV7-9,TRBJ2-1,CASSSISGTEQFF
TRBV29-1,TRBJ2-5,CSVVGLAGAYQETQYF
TRBV5-1,TRBJ2-7,CARPRTASYEQYF
TRBV11-1,TRBJ2-1,CASSSSGVRGVPSGNEQFF
TRBV11-1,TRBJ1-1,CASSFRTGTRSSKVTEAFF
TRBV25-1,TRBJ2-3,CASSEGGGTGSKDTQYF
TRBV6-5,TRBJ2-1,CASIKGNEQFF
TRBV15,TRBJ2-3,CATNPLTGTDTQYF
TRBV12-3/TRBV12-4,TRBJ2-1,CASSLKGVSSYNEQFF
TRBV4-1,TRBJ2-7,CASSQDNRNSYEQYF
TRBV5-4,TRBJ2-3,CASSSPRWDTDTQYF
TRBV11-1,TRBJ2-3,CASSRGLAGPRSSTDTQYF
TRBV5-1,TRBJ2-7,CASRIEGSEQYF
TRBV7-9,TRBJ2-3,CASSRADTQYF
TRBV7-2,TRBJ1-1,CASSFFLGGVNTEAFF
TRBV14,TRBJ2-7,CASTLPDNSYEQYF
TRBV7-9,TRBJ1-2,CASSLGQADYGYTF
TRBV7-8,TRBJ2-3,CASSLDTGTQYF
TRBV18,TRBJ2-3,CASSPSSSATQYF
TRBV20-1,TRBJ1-6,CSARATVFSLHF
TRBV7-2,TRBJ2-1,CASSGKGGGYNEQFF
TRBV7-9,TRBJ1-4,CASSLVRQGNEKLFF
TRBV28,TRBJ2-1,CASSPVKGEQFF
TRBV5-6,TRBJ2-4,CASSLEGSGGAGSLGIQYF
TRBV7-2,TRBJ2-3,CASSLGGRGATDTQYF
TRBV6-1,TRBJ2-3,CASRRGLRGDTQYF
TRBV6-1,TRBJ2-1,CASSEVGRGPYNEQFF
TRBV6-5,TRBJ2-1,CASSYRRSGVYNEQFF